This TCR beta chain was identified during a study of Graves' ophthalmopathy and Graves' hyperthyroidism. Exclusion covered patients with other autoimmune diseases or uncontrolled infections (as well as pregnancy or lactation). With 8 bases removed from V and 3 bases from J, the gap between germline ends came to 10 bases. The CDR3 is 12 residues long. The germline gives CDR1 ENHRY, CDR2 SYGVKD. The sequenced template was RNA, covering the TCR beta CDR3 region. First-round RT-PCR employed HTBI primers, with a second-round multiplex PCR after it. TCRdb re-analysed the multiplex PCR reads in MiXCR, keeping a single row per CDR3 protein. The repertoire holds 600,000 to 700,000 distinct CDR3 sequences, with roughly 39% as singletons.

This chain connects TRBV10-3 to TRBJ1-2; possible D gene TRBD1, 5 bases. This clonotype was obtained from an adult man with Graves' ophthalmopathy. Sequenced: peripheral blood. The CDR3 DNA follows: TGTGCCATCGCCGGGGCTTACTATGGCTACACCTTC. Translating it yields CAIAGAYYGYTF.